This passage covers 7 T cell receptor beta chains from one sample sequenced in a study of T cells in Graves' hyperthyroidism and ophthalmopathy. Template material for amplifying TCR beta CDR3 regions consisted of RNA transcripts. HTBI primers were the set used in a first-round RT-PCR of the TCR CDR3. TCRdb re-derived calls from the multiplex PCR reads in MiXCR, one entry per CDR3 protein. The sample consists of 400,000 to 550,000 distinct CDR3 sequences, around a quarter of them appearing once. What was sequenced was blood. These receptors were collected from a woman aged 25 to 39 with Graves' ophthalmopathy.

This clonotype was observed many times. This chain connects TRBV27 to TRBJ2-7; no definite D call. V lost 4 bases, J lost 4 bases, and 11 bases lay in between. From germline, CDR1 is MNHEY and CDR2 SMNVEV (reference sequence). The CDR3 extends over 13 amino acids. The CDR3 sequence: CASSSALAYEQYF. The CDR3 region has the DNA TGTGCCAGCAGTTCGGCCCTGGCGTACGAGCAGTACTTC.

Many counts were recorded for this clonotype. This rearrangement joins TRBV6-5 to TRBJ2-2; D is uncertain. This CDR3 comprises 12 residues. The V end was cut by 4 bases, the J end by 7 bases, with 7 bases between. Germline values: CDR1 MNHEY, CDR2 SVGAGI. This CDR3 is CASSLYHGELFF. For the CDR3, the DNA is TGTGCCAGCAGTTTGTACCACGGGGAGCTGTTTTTT.

This clonotype came up many times. The chain employs TRBV6-1 and TRBJ1-1, with 9 bases matching TRBD1. This CDR3 region has 14 residues. In germline, CDR1 is MNHNS, CDR2 SASEGT. The junction had 4 bases not matched to a gene; V was cut back by 3 bases and J by 5 bases. CDR3 in amino acids: CASSEDGTGTEAFF. CDR3 nucleotide sequence: TGTGCCAGCAGTGAGGACGGGACAGGGACTGAAGCTTTCTTT.

The chain is built from TRBV2 and TRBJ2-2; no clear D. With 2 bases removed from V and 8 bases from J, the gap between germline ends came to 9 bases. The CDR3 is 13 amino acids. Germline CDR1 and CDR2: SNHLY and FYNNEI. As DNA, the CDR3 is TGTGCCAGCAGTGAAAAGGGAACTGGGGAGCTGTTTTTT. Translating gives CASSEKGTGELFF.

This clonotype was recorded many times. The rearrangement joins TRBV6-1 to TRBJ1-1; D ambiguous. V was pared by 7 bases and J by 4 bases, with 13 bases between. Germline values: CDR1 MNHNS, CDR2 SASEGT. This CDR3 is built from 13 residues. The CDR3 loop reads CASIRTSSTEAFF. As DNA, the CDR3 is TGTGCCAGCATCCGGACGAGCAGCACTGAAGCTTTCTTT.

This clonotype was found many times. The V gene is TRBV11-1, the J gene TRBJ1-5; 8 nucleotides match TRBD1. The germline V gene encodes CDR1 SGHAT and CDR2 FQDESV (reference sequence). The CDR3 totals 16 residues. The ends lost 4 bases at V and 6 bases at J; junction bases unmatched: 11. The CDR3 DNA reads TGTGCCAGCAGCTCAGAAGCGACAGGGGCTAGTCAGCCCCAGCATTTT. Its protein product is CASSSEATGASQPQHF.

At least ten counts were recorded for this clonotype. The chain combines TRBV5-1 with TRBJ1-1, with D hard to call. Germline CDR1 reads SGHRS; CDR2 reads YFSETQ. CDR3 length: 13 residues. V was trimmed by 3 bases and J by 7 bases, leaving 13 bases between them. The CDR3 bases are TGCGCCAGCAGCTGGGGATTAGCGGATGAAGCTTTCTTT. Its protein is CASSWGLADEAFF. The variable domain in full, completed from reference TRBV5-1 and TRBJ1-1, reads KAGVTQTPRYLIKTRGQQVTLSCSPISGHRSVSWYQQTPGQGLQFLFEYFSETQRNKGNFPGRFSGRQFSNSRSEMNVSTLELGDSALYLCASSWGLADEAFFGQGTRLTVV.